The TCR beta chain described here comes from a study of T cells in Graves' hyperthyroidism and ophthalmopathy. The CDR3 regions of TCR beta were amplified from RNA transcripts. First-round RT-PCR targeting the TCR CDR3 was performed with the HTBI primer set. Each CDR3 protein gets one entry after TCRdb re-called the multiplex PCR reads with MiXCR. The sample gives hundreds of thousands of distinct CDR3 sequences, less than 30% of which show up once; roughly a quarter is in the top ten. Study observations and caveats: In blood, most of the thyroid clonotypes expanded above 0.001 were also present. Progression to ophthalmopathy was predicted a median of 6.5 months early.

Germline CDR1 SQVTM, CDR2 ANQGSEA. This CDR3 has 11 residues. Trimming took 7 bases from V and 4 from J, leaving 10 bases between them. In this sample, this clonotype turned up many times. The target antigen is unknown. The sample taken for sequencing was blood. The TCR originated in a man aged 35 to 55 with Graves' hyperthyroidism that later progressed to Graves' ophthalmopathy. The chain is built from TRBV29-1 and TRBJ1-1; D perhaps matches TRBD1 (5 bases). CDR3 protein: CSGGDSTEAFF. The CDR3 DNA follows: TGCAGCGGCGGCGACAGCACTGAAGCTTTCTTT. Full variable domain (missing parts from reference TRBV29-1 and TRBJ1-1): SAVISQKPSRDICQRGTSLTIQCQVDSQVTMMFWYRQQPGQSLTLIATANQGSEATYESGFVIDKFPISRPNLTFSTLTVSNMSPEDSSIYLCSGGDSTEAFFGQGTRLTVV.